This TCR beta chain was observed in a study of CD8+ T cells in alopecia areata. Study context: At a dose of 5 to 10 mg twice daily, oral tofacitinib was given to treated patients.

Regarding the study as a whole: Greater clonality was observed in lesional scalp samples, especially alopecia totalis/universalis, versus normal scalp.

The V gene's germline CDR1 is GTSNPN and CDR2 SVGIG (reference sequence). The CDR3 contains 10 residues. V lost 2 bases and J 10 bases, leaving 6 bases between the germline ends. Sequencing templates came from extracted RNA that was reverse transcribed into cDNA. TCRdb keeps only in-frame clones here, not all; method: immunoSEQ multiplex PCR. The table includes about 180,000 clones, 67% detected once. In regard to this clone: Its antigen is unidentified.

The V gene is TRBV30, the J gene TRBJ2-1; D not resolved. The sequence came from a human donor with alopecia areata. The source was CD8+ T cells sorted from blood, collected at week 0. The CDR3 DNA follows: TGTGCCTGGAGTCGAGAAGAGCAGTTCTTC. Protein sequence: CAWSREEQFF.